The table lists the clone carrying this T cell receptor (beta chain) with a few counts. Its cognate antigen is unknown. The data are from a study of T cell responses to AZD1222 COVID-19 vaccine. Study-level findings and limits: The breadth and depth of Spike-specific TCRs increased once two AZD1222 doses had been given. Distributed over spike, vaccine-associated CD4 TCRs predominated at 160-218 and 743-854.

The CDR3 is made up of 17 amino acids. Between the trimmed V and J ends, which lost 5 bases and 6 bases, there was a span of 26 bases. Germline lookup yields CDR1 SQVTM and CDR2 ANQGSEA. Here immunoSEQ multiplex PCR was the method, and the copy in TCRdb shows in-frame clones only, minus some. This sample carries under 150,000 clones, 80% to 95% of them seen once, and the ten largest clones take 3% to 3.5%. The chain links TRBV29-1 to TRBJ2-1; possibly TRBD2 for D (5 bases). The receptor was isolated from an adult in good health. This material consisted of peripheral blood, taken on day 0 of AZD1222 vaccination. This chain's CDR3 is CSVIPLTAAGVGNEQFF. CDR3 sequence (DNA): TGCAGCGTTATCCCCCTCACCGCCGCGGGTGTGGGCAATGAGCAGTTCTTC.